The 11 T cell receptor beta chains in this list originate from one sample, sequenced in a study of CXCR3-negative and CXCR3-positive naive CD8 T cells. Notes on the study in general: TRB CDR3 hydrophobicity was greater in CXCR3-positive naive cells than in CXCR3-negative naive cells.

Researchers prepared the TRB cDNA libraries using 5' RACE with UMI labels. For each CDR3 protein, TCRdb gives one entry from its re-call of the 5' RACE reads, without DNA. Its clone listing holds 140,000 to 150,000 distinct CDR3 sequences. Their recognized antigens are unknown. What was sequenced was naive CXCR3+ CD8+ T cells from blood. Sample subset: CD45RO-CCR7+CD27+CD95- naive CD8+ T cells expressing CXCR3 (TNR3+). The receptors come from a human donor in good health. Some clones in this sample may be carry-over from other donors' samples.

V usage is TRBV29-1 and J usage is TRBJ2-1; TCRdb's D call of TRBD1 is untestable without DNA. The CDR3 contains 13 residues. In germline, CDR1 is SQVTM, CDR2 ANQGSEA. CDR3 loop: CSSIGGSNPEQFF.

V is TRBV10-2 and J is TRBJ2-7; TCRdb outputs TRBD2, but without DNA this stays unchecked. This CDR3 is built from 13 residues. In germline, CDR1 is WSHSY, CDR2 SAAADI. CDR3 protein: CASTPSGRNEQYF.

The chain joins TRBV25-1 to TRBJ1-5. The V gene's germline CDR1 is MGHDK and CDR2 SYGVNS. The CDR3 is 16 amino acids. The CDR3 region is CASSEEEGYGNQPQHF.

The chain uses TRBV4-1 and TRBJ1-2; TCRdb selects TRBD1, and the lack of DNA leaves this call unchecked. Germline loops: CDR1 MGHRA, CDR2 YSYEKL. The CDR3 is 17 amino acids. The CDR3 here is CASSRTQTGVGGYGYTF.

The CDR3 loop reads CASSLAGGRGTDTQYF. This chain connects TRBV7-6 to TRBJ2-3; the TCRdb call, TRBD1, lacks DNA for checking. CDR3 length: 16 amino acids. Germline lookup yields CDR1 SGHVS and CDR2 FNYEAQ. Full variable domain (outside the CDR3, taken from reference TRBV7-6 and TRBJ2-3): GAGVSQSPRYKVTKRGQDVALRCDPISGHVSLYWYRQALGQGPEFLTYFNYEAQQDKSGLPNDRFSAERPEGSISTLTIQRTEQRDSAMYRCASSLAGGRGTDTQYFGPGTRLTVL.

The gene calls are TRBV14 and TRBJ1-1; as DNA is missing, the TRBD1 call by TCRdb cannot be tested. CDR3 length: 15 amino acids. The V gene's germline CDR1 is SGHDN and CDR2 FVKESK. CDR3: CASSQDQGFGAEAFF. Together with reference TRBV14 and TRBJ1-1, the CDR3 gives the full variable domain: EAGVTQFPSHSVIEKGQTVTLRCDPISGHDNLYWYRRVMGKEIKFLLHFVKESKQDESGMPNNRFLAERTGGTYSTLKVQPAELEDSGVYFCASSQDQGFGAEAFFGQGTRLTVV.

V and J are TRBV29-1 and TRBJ2-1. CDR3 size: 13 residues. Germline V gene data show CDR1 as SQVTM and CDR2 as ANQGSEA. CDR3 sequence reads: CSATGSSYNEQFF.

This rearrangement joins TRBV4-1 to TRBJ1-6. Germline CDR1 is MGHRA and CDR2 is YSYEKL. This CDR3 has 15 residues. The CDR3 is CASSQDLGGISPLHF.

V gene TRBV29-1 combines with J gene TRBJ1-2. The CDR3 has 12 amino acids. The germline CDR1 and CDR2 sequences are SQVTM and ANQGSEA. Here the CDR3 reads CSVELANYGYTF.

V gene TRBV12-3 or TRBV12-4 combines with J gene TRBJ2-1; TCRdb gives TRBD1 as the D gene, but with no DNA this cannot be confirmed. The length of the CDR3 is 15 residues. This chain's CDR3 is CASRWTDSSYNEQFF.

The rearrangement uses TRBV12-3 or TRBV12-4 and TRBJ2-2; the D gene TCRdb calls, TRBD1, cannot be checked with no DNA. There are 15 residues in the CDR3. CDR3 amino acids: CASSPIRDRTGELFF.